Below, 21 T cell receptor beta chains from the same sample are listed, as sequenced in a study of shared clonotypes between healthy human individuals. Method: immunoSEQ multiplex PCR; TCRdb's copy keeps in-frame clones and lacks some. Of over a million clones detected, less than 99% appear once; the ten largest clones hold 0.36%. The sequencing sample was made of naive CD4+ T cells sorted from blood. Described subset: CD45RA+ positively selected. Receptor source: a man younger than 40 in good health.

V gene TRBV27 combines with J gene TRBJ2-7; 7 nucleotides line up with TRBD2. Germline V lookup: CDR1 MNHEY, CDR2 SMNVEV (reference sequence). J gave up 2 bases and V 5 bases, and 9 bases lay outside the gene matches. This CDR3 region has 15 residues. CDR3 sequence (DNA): TGTGCCAGCAGTGTCCGGGAGGTTTCGACCTACGAGCAGTACTTC. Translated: CASSVREVSTYEQYF.

The CDR3 loop is CASSRLPGLADSYEQYF. The CDR3 DNA is TGTGCCAGCAGCCGCCTCCCGGGACTAGCGGACTCCTACGAGCAGTACTTC. This rearrangement joins TRBV7-2 to TRBJ2-7, with 11 bases identical to TRBD2. Germline CDR1 and CDR2: SGHTA and FQGNSA. The CDR3 has 17 amino acids. V shed 5 bases, J shed 0 bases, and the junction held 9 bases outside the gene matches.

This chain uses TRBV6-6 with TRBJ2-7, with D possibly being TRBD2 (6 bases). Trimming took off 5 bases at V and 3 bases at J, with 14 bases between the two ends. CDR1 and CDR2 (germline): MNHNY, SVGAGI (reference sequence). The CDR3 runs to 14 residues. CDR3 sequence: CASSPGTSYYEQYF. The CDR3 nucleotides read TGTGCCAGCAGTCCCGGGACTTCCTACTACGAGCAGTACTTC.

CDR3 coding DNA: TGTGCCAGCAGTTTTGGGGGCGCAAGCACAGATACGCAGTATTTT. It codes for CASSFGGASTDTQYF. This rearrangement joins TRBV28 to TRBJ2-3, with D possibly matching TRBD1 (6 bases). The CDR3 loop spans 15 amino acids. Germline lookup yields CDR1 MDHEN and CDR2 SYDVKM. Trimming left V 3 bases short and J 0 bases short, with 10 bases between.

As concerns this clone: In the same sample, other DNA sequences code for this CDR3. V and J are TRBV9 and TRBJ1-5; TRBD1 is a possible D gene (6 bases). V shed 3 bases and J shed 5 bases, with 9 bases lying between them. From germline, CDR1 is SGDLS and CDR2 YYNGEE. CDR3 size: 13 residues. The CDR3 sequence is CASSATGDQPQHF. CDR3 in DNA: TGTGCCAGCAGCGCGACAGGAGATCAGCCCCAGCATTTT. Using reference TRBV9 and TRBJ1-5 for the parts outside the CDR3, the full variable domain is DSGVTQTPKHLITATGQRVTLRCSPRSGDLSVYWYQQSLDQGLQFLIQYYNGEERAKGNILERFSAQQFPDLHSELNLSSLELGDSALYFCASSATGDQPQHFGDGTRLSIL.

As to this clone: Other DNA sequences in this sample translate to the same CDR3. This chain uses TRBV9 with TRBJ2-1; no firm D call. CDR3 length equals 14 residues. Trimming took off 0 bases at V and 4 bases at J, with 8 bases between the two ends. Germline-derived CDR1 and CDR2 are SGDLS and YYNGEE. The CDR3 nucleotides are TGTGCCAGCAGCGTAGCATCCTCTTACAATGAGCAGTTCTTC. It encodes CASSVASSYNEQFF.

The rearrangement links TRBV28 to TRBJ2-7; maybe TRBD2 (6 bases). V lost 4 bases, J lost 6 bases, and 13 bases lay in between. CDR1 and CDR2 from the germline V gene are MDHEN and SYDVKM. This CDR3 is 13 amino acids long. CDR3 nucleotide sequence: TGTGCCAGCAGTTGGAGGGCCTTGACCGAGCAGTACTTC. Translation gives CASSWRALTEQYF. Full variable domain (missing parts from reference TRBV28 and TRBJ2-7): DVKVTQSSRYLVKRTGEKVFLECVQDMDHENMFWYRQDPGLGLRLIYFSYDVKMKEKGDIPEGYSVSREKKERFSLILESASTNQTSMYLCASSWRALTEQYFGPGTRLTVT.

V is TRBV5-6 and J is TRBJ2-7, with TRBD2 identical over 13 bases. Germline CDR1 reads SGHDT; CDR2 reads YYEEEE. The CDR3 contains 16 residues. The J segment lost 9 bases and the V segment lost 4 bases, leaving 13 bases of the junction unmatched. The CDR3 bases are TGTGCCAGCAGCCAGGGACTAGCGGGACCGGCCGAGGGGCAGTACTTC. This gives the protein CASSQGLAGPAEGQYF.

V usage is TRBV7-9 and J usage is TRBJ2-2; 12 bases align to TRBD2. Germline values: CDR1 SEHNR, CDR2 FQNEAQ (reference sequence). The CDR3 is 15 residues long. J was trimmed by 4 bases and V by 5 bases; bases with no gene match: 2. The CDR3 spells CASSGLAGSTGELFF. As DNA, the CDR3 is TGTGCCAGCAGCGGACTAGCGGGAAGCACCGGGGAGCTGTTTTTT.

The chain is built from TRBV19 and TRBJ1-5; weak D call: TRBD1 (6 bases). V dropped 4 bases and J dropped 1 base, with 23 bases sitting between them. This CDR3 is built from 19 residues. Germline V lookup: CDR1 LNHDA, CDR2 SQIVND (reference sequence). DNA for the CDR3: TGTGCCAGTAGTAGGTTAGCGGACAGAACCTTTTCGAGCAATCAGCCCCAGCATTTT. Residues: CASSRLADRTFSSNQPQHF.

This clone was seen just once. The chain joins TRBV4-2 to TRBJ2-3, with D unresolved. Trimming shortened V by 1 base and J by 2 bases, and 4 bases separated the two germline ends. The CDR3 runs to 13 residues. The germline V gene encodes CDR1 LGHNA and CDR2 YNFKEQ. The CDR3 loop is CASSQGITDTQYF. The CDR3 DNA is TGTGCCAGCAGCCAAGGGATCACAGATACGCAGTATTTT.

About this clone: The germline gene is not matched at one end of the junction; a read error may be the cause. The CDR3 DNA sequence: TGTGCCAGCAGGGAAGCAGGGGTACCCTCTGGGGCCAACGTCCTGACTTTC. Amino acid sequence: CASREAGVPSGANVLTF. The rearrangement uses TRBV6-1 and TRBJ2-6; possibly TRBD1 for D (6 bases). CDR3 length: 17 residues. The V gene's germline CDR1 is MNHNS and CDR2 SASEGT.

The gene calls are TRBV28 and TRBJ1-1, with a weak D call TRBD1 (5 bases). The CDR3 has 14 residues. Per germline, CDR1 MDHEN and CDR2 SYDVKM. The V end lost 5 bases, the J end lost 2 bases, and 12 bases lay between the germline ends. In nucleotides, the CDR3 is TGTGCCAGCAGTCTGGGGACTTCAAACACTGAAGCTTTCTTT. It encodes CASSLGTSNTEAFF. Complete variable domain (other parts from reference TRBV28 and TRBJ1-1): DVKVTQSSRYLVKRTGEKVFLECVQDMDHENMFWYRQDPGLGLRLIYFSYDVKMKEKGDIPEGYSVSREKKERFSLILESASTNQTSMYLCASSLGTSNTEAFFGQGTRLTVV.

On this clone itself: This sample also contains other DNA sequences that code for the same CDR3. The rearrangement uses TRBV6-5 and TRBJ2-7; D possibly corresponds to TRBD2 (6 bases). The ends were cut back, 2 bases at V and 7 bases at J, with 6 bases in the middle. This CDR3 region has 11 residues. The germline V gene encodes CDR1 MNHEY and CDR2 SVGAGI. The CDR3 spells CASSYRGEQYF. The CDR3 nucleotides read TGTGCCAGCAGTTACCGGGGGGAGCAGTACTTC.

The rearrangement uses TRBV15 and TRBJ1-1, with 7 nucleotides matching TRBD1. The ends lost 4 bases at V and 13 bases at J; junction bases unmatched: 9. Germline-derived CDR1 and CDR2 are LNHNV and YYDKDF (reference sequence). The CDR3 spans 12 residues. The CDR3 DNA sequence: TGTGCCACCAGCAACTCCGGGACAGTCAGTTTCTTT. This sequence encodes CATSNSGTVSFF.

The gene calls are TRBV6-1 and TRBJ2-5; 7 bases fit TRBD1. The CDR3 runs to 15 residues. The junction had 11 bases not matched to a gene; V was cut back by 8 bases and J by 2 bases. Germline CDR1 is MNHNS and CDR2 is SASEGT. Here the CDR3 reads CASVFDLGQQETQYF. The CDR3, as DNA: TGTGCCAGCGTGTTCGATCTGGGACAGCAAGAGACCCAGTACTTC.

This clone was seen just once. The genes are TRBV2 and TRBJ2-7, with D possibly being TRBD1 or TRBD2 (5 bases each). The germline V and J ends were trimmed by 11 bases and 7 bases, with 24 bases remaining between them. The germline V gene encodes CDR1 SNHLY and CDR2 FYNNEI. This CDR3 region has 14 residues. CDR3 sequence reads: CASSRDQGVREQYF. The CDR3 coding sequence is TGTGCCTCCTCCCGGGACCAAGGAGTCAGGGAGCAGTACTTC.

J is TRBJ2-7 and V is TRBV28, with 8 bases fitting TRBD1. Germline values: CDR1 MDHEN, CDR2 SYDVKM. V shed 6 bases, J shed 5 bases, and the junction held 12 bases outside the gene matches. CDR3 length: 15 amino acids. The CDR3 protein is CASSLLVTGVNEQYF. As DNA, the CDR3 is TGTGCCAGCAGCCTACTAGTGACAGGGGTGAACGAGCAGTACTTC.

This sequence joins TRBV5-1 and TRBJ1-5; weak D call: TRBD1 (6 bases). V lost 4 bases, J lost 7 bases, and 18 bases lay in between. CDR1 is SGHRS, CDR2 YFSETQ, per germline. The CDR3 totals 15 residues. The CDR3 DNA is TGCGCCAGCAGCCCCGAGGTCGGGGGCGGACAGCCCCAGCATTTT. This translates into CASSPEVGGGQPQHF.

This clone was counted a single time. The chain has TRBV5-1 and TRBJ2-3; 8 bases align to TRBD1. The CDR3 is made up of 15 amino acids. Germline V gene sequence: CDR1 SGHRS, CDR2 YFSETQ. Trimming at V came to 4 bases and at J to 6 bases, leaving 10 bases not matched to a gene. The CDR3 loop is CASSLTGTGGDTQYF. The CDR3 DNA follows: TGCGCCAGCAGCCTGACTGGGACAGGTGGGGATACGCAGTATTTT.

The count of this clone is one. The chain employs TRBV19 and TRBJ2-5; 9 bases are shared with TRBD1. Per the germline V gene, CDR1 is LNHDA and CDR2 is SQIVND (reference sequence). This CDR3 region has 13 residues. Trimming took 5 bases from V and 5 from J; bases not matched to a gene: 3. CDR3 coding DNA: TGTGCCAGTAGTGGGACAGGGACGGAGACCCAGTACTTC. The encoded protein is CASSGTGTETQYF. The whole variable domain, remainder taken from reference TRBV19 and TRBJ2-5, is DGGITQSPKYLFRKEGQNVTLSCEQNLNHDAMYWYRQDPGQGLRLIYYSQIVNDFQKGDIAEGYSVSREKKESFPLTVTSAQKNPTAFYLCASSGTGTETQYFGPGTRLLVL.